This T cell receptor beta chain was recovered during a study of beta chain features in type 1 diabetes. Trimming shortened V by 4 bases and J by 4 bases, and 13 bases separated the two germline ends. Looked up from germline, CDR1 is MGHRA and CDR2 is YSYEKL. CDR3 size: 14 residues. The authors reverse transcribed all of the isolated RNA, so sequencing captured expressed TCRB transcripts. Libraries were prepared by immunoSEQ multiplex PCR; TCRdb keeps only in-frame clonotypes and omits some of them. Of 600,000 to 700,000 clones listed, roughly 12% are singletons. This clone was seen a handful of times. Its antigen is not known. Over 98% purity was reached by all sorted populations. Overall study results and limits: Type 1 diabetes patients showed a moderate but significant shortening of TCRB CDR3s in all four CD4+ subsets.

V is TRBV4-1 and J is TRBJ2-5; D gene uncertain. The source of this sequence is a man aged 25-45 years with type 1 diabetes. Source material: naive CD4+ T cells from blood. In DNA, the CDR3 is TGCGCCAGCAGCCCCGGATCCGGCCGAGAGACCCAGTACTTC. Protein sequence: CASSPGSGRETQYF.